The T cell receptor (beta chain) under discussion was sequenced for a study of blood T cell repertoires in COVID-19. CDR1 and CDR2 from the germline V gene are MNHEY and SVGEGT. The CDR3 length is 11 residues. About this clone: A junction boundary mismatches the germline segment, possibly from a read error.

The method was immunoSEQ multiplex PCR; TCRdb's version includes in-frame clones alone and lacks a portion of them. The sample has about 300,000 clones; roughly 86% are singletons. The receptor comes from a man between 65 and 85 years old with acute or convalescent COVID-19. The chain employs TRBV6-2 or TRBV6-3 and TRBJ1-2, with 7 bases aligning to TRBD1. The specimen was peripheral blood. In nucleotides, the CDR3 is TGTGCCAGCGGCCCTCCGGGACAGACCCTCTTC. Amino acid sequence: CASGPPGQTLF.